This T cell receptor (beta chain) was identified during a study of T cells in localized non-small cell lung cancer. Broader study findings: In uninvolved adjacent lung, T cell clonality reached its highest value, exceeding tumor.

This table comes from immunoSEQ multiplex PCR, and its TCRdb copy is limited to in-frame clones, with some not included. Here the sample spans 72,000 or so clones, 70% to 90% being singletons. Concerning this clone: As yet, its antigen is unknown.

CDR1 and CDR2 from the germline V gene are KGHSH and LQKENI. The length of the CDR3 is 14 residues. Trimming took 2 bases from V and 5 from J, leaving 10 bases between them. Sequencing was performed on peripheral blood, taken before any cancer treatment. The TCR was taken from a female donor over 55 with stage I lung adenocarcinoma. J is TRBJ1-5 and V is TRBV18; D is undetermined. CDR3 sequence reads: CASSPVAVDQPQHF. CDR3 bases: TGTGCCAGCTCACCAGTGGCGGTCGATCAGCCCCAGCATTTT.